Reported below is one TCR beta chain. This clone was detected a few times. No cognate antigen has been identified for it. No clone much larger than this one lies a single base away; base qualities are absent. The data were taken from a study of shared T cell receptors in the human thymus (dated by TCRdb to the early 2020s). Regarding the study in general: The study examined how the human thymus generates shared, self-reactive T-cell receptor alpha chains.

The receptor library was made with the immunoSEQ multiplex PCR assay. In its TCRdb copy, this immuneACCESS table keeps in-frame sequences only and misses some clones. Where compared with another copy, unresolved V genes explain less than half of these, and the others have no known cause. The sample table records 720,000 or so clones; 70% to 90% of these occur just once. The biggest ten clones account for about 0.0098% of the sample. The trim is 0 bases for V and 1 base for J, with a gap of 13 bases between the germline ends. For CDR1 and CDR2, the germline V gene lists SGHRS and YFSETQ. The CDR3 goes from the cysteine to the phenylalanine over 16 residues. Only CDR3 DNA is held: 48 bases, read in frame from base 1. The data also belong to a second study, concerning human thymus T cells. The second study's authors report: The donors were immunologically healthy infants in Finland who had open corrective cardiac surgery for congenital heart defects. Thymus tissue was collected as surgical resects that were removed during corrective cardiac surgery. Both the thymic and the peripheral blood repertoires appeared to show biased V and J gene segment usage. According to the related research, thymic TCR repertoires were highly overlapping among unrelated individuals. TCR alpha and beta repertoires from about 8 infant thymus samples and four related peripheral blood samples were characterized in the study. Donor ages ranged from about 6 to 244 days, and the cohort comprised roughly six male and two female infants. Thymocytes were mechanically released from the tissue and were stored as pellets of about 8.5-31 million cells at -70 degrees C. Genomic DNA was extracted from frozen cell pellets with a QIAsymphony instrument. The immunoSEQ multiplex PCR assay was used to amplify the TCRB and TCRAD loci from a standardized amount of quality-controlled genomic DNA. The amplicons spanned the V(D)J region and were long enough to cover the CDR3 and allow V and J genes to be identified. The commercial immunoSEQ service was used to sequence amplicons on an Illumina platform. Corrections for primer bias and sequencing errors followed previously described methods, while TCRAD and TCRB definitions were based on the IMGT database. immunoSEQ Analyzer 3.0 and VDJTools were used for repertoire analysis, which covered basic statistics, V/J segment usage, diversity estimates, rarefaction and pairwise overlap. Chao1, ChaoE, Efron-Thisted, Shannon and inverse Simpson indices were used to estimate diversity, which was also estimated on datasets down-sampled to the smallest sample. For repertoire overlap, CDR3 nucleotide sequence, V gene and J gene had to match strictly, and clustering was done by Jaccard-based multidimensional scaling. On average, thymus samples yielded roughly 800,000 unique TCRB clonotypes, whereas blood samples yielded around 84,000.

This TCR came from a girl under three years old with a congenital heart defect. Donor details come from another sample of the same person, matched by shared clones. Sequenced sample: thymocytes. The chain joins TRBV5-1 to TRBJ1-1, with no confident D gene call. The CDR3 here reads CASSLGFRRQNTEAFF. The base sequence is TGCGCCAGCAGCTTGGGATTCAGGCGACAGAACACTGAAGCTTTCTTT.